This T cell receptor beta chain was documented in a study of cytomegalovirus exposure and HLA in healthy donors (dated by TCRdb to about 2017). For the study in its entirety: In an earlier analysis of under 600 of the donors, under 300 Gb of sequence data and approximately 100 million unique TCR beta sequences from about 180 million T cells were reported. An early release covering 550 to 700 HLA-typed donors comprised approximately 300 gigabases of sequencing data and around 80 million unique TCR sequences. Among the approximately 400 genotyped donors, around 81% belonged to the genetic ancestry cluster associated with self-reported Caucasian donors. The aim of the study was to test whether cataloging public T cell receptors could identify signatures of past pathogen exposure. The study used immunosequencing to profile the T cell repertoires of approximately 690 subjects and linked those repertoires to cytomegalovirus serostatus. A separate validation cohort of 100 to 150 different subjects was used in addition to the approximately 640-subject first cohort. To predict cytomegalovirus infection status, the study brought together high-throughput TCR immunosequencing, statistical association of individual TCRs with disease status, and machine learning. To study patterns of TCR occurrence, a later analysis re-analyzed previously published TCR beta repertoires from around 670 donors and added high-resolution HLA genotyping. In the later analysis, no new phenotypic data were used to find candidate immune exposures; instead, reliance was placed on TCR beta sequences and their occurrence across donors. An earlier analysis of approximately 640 of the donors applied high-throughput TCR beta sequencing to assess whether each TCR beta V gene segment acted as functional or pseudogenic. Donor age, sex, ethnicity and CMV serostatus were compiled together with the repertoire data. Genome-wide SNP genotypes for about 55% of the 666 donors were used in a later genetic analysis, which treated that subset as a discovery cohort. All discovery cohort repertoires had been generated on a single sequencing platform. Both class I and class II loci were covered by HLA typing, at four-digit resolution. The number of donors typed differed by locus, with about 629-630 for A, B, C, DRB1 and DQB1, about 500 for DQA1, about 610 for DPA1, and 472 for DPB1. Because of strong linkage in the cohort, roughly 5 DR-DQ haplotypes were treated as single units for association and clustering. Among roughly 400 genotyped donors of the cohort, an average of about 220,000 unique TCR beta nucleotide sequences was sequenced per donor, of which roughly 17% were non-productive.

Preparation of the library involved the immunoSEQ multiplex PCR assay. A mixture of 60 forward primers for TCR Vbeta segments and 13 reverse primers for TCR Jbeta segments was used in the multiplex PCR. Amplification of the CDR3 region of rearranged TCR beta genes was performed with a multiplex PCR assay on genomic DNA. Amplified TCR beta libraries were sequenced as 87-base-pair reads on the Illumina HiSeq System. The authors' analysis ran thus. In a later analysis, tens of millions of unique TCR beta chains were counted across the roughly 610 repertoires, and roughly 11 million of these chains were shared by at least two donors. Raw reads were error-corrected and collapsed into unique sequences with a nearest-neighbor algorithm that merged closely related sequences to remove PCR and sequencing errors. V, D and J gene segments were assigned by aligning CDR3 sequences to IMGT reference sequences. For a sequence to be retained, a match of at least six nucleotides was required to both a V gene segment and a J gene segment. A rearrangement counted as productive if the CDR3 had no stop codons and remained in frame with V and J, and every other rearrangement counted as non-productive. Following IMGT convention, CDR3 was defined as the stretch from the second conserved V-encoded cysteine up to the conserved J-encoded phenylalanine. The earlier analysis of some 540 of the donors excluded any sequence lacking an unambiguous match to a single V gene segment. In an earlier analysis of a few hundred of the donors, V segments were called functional above 56.7% productive rearrangements and were called segregating when the between-donor standard deviation exceeded 5%. A statistical classification framework was built to diagnose cytomegalovirus status from the catalog of TCR beta chain sequences. V and J gene assignment, in a later analysis, came from comparing TCR nucleotide sequences with IMGT/GENE-DB human TR gene sequences. Using the TCRdist pipeline, a later analysis assigned CDR3 sequences along with most-parsimonious VDJ recombination scenarios. In a later analysis, every TCR beta chain was defined by the combination of its CDR3 amino acid sequence and its V-gene family, and reads without a unique V-gene family were dropped. A later analysis removed roughly 590 highly shared, low-generation-probability nucleotide sequences to deal with suspected cross-contamination and a sequencing artifact. In a later analysis, a clonal expansion index was calculated for each public chain from normalized within-repertoire ranks of inferred template counts. In a later analysis, generation probabilities were computed using a VDJ recombination model fitted to out-of-frame rearrangements, and the results were checked against IGoR. In a later analysis, TCR-TCR, TCR-HLA and TCR-CMV co-occurrence was scored with hypergeometric tests, and a repertoire-size bias correction was applied to TCR pairs. False discovery rates were estimated in a later analysis by permuting HLA or CMV assignments 20 times. In a later analysis, co-occurring TCRs were grouped using DBSCAN, and TCRdist sequence similarity was added for clustering within HLA-allele-positive subsets. Co-occurrence clustering excluded repertoires with fewer than 30,000 or more than 120,000 public chains, plus five with anomalous nucleotide sharing. TCRdb took this table from immuneACCESS and kept in-frame rearrangements with V and J called. Such tables lack part of the clones; where checked against another copy, unresolved V genes explain under half of the gap, and the rest is unexplained. V and J calls and clone size come straight from that table; D and trimming were deduced from the DNA. Across this sample there are roughly 110,000 clones, with roughly 77% seen only once. The top ten hold 2.5% of the sample.

The cohort was made up of several hundred healthy bone marrow donors. All cohort members were sampled while nominally healthy, although unrecorded immune exposures were likely present. The donor was CMV seronegative and belonged to the group of over 300 seronegative cohort members. Every donor gave a peripheral blood sample, and the peripheral blood mononuclear cells from that sample were used for TCR beta sequencing. The Qiagen DNeasy Blood Extraction Kit was used to extract genomic DNA from the blood cell samples. On this clone: The antigen it recognizes is unknown. Nothing much larger sits one base from this clone, and base qualities are not available.

What the research found in general, with its limitations: In this cohort, only TCR beta chains were sequenced, and detectable features were limited by the absence of alpha or paired-chain data. According to a later analysis, most CMV-associated TCR beta chains appeared to be HLA-restricted, and the HLA associations seemed to be driven largely by CMV exposure. In a later genetic analysis, a missense DCLRE1C variant was associated with V-gene and J-gene trimming of TCR beta chains, and the association was replicated in an independent cohort. A later analysis found that HLA-associated TCR beta chains were more clonally expanded and had lower generation probabilities than equally common non-associated chains. Because some donors lacked HLA typing at each locus, the association tests relied only on the typed subset. A total of 150 to 200 TCR beta chains were listed by the study as associated with cytomegalovirus. A later analysis associated roughly 17,000 TCR beta sequences with specific HLA alleles at a false discovery rate of 0.05. In a later analysis, several top co-occurrence clusters were reported to appear linked to parvovirus B19, influenza, CMV and Epstein-Barr virus. Because counts were too low, about 18 rarely observed V segments, including chromosome 9 orphons, were excluded from the earlier analysis of 587 of the donors. Sequencing depth was assumed to be roughly uniform across donors in the presence/absence analyses, though that assumption may not hold. In an earlier analysis of approximately 590 of the donors, most TCR beta V segments appeared in productive rearrangements about 90% or about 30% of the time, broadly matching IMGT annotations. The authors suggested that the approach could potentially be extended to other disease states and immunological phenotypes. Compared with the roughly 700-donor mean, donors in an Asian-associated ancestry cluster had fewer N-insertions in productive TCRs, according to a later genetic analysis. Three of the identified cytomegalovirus-associated TCR beta chains were confirmed in vitro to be specific for cytomegalovirus antigens. A further reported finding was that TCR beta sequences accurately predicted the HLA-A and HLA-B alleles for most subjects in the first cohort. Immune exposure information for the cohort was limited to CMV serostatus. Cytomegalovirus status was reported to be diagnosed by the classifier with high specificity and sensitivity in both the original and validation cohorts. The 87-base-pair reads could not distinguish some IMGT-functional V segments, including TRBV6-2 and TRBV6-3, so those segments were excluded. A later analysis found that TCR association rates varied across HLA loci, with DRB1 alleles showing the most associated TCRs and HLA-C alleles the fewest. The sequencing pipeline was judged likely to have produced a cluster of highly shared sequence variants as a technical artifact. Strong co-occurrence of HLA alleles, especially DR and DQ, made assigning TCR associations to individual alleles difficult. Across donors, most TCR sequences were observed very rarely, whereas some public TCRs were present in many individuals. Linkage disequilibrium might explain the correlated functional status among segregating V segments, but an unknown experimental factor could not be excluded.

The V and J ends are trimmed by 4 bases and 0 bases, leaving 17 bases between them. The CDR3 sequence holds 17 residues, the cysteine and phenylalanine included. The read is trimmed to its CDR3 DNA, 51 bases read in frame from base 1. CDR1 and CDR2 were assigned from the germline V gene as SGHRS and YFSETQ. This TCR was recovered from a man aged 40-50 years in good health and CMV-seronegative. The sequence is built from TRBV5-1 and TRBJ2-1, with TRBD2 tentatively as D gene (5 bases match). Sequencing used PBMCs. The CDR3 corresponds to CASSRAGAVSSYNEQFF. Here is the DNA: TGCGCCAGCAGCCGCGCCGGAGCGGTAAGCTCCTACAATGAGCAGTTCTTC.